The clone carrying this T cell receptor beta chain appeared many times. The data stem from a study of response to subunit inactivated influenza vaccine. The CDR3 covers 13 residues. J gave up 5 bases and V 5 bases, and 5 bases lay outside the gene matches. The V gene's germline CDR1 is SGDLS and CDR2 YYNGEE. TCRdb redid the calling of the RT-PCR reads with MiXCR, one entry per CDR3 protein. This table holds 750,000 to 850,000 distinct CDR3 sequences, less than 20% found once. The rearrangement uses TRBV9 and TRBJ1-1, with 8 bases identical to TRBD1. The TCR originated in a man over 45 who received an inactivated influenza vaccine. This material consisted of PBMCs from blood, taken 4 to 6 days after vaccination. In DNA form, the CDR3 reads TGTGCCAGCAGTGTCGGACAGGGAACTGAAGCTTTCTTT. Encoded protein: CASSVGQGTEAFF.